This T cell receptor beta chain is from a study of CD8 T cells in Susac syndrome. The CDR3 sequence is 15 residues long. Germline values: CDR1 MGHRA, CDR2 YSYEKL. V lost 0 bases, J lost 4 bases, and 10 bases lay in between. Random hexamers were used to reverse transcribe an amount of roughly 0.45 to 1 ug RNA. TCRdb called the immunoSEQ multiplex PCR reads again in MiXCR, with one record for every CDR3 protein. The table includes tens of thousands of distinct CDR3 sequences, 85% to 95% detected once. The J gene is TRBJ1-5, the V gene TRBV4-1, with no clear D. The sample was CD8+ T cells from PBMCs. The clonotype was recovered from a human donor with Susac syndrome. CDR3 DNA sequence: TGCGCCAGCAGCCAAGACAAGGCAGGTAATCAGCCCCAGCATTTT. This gives the protein CASSQDKAGNQPQHF.